Each of the 18 T cell receptor beta chains below was sequenced from the same sample in a study of cytomegalovirus exposure and HLA in healthy donors. Using immunoSEQ multiplex PCR, the repertoire was profiled, and TCRdb retains in-frame clones only, with some absent. The sample includes roughly 120,000 clones, around 94% of them seen just once. Specimen: PBMCs. The source of these receptors is a woman aged 18-29 years in good health and CMV-seronegative.

V and J are TRBV30 and TRBJ1-6, with D unresolved. The ends were cut back, 4 bases at V and 7 bases at J, with 8 bases in the middle. The CDR3 sequence is 12 residues long. Germline loops: CDR1 GTSNPN, CDR2 SVGIG (reference sequence). In DNA form, the CDR3 reads TGTGCCTGGAATTTTCTGAATTCACCCCTCCACTTT. It specifies CAWNFLNSPLHF.

This clone was seen once. The chain is built from TRBV28 and TRBJ1-1, with 7 positions matching TRBD1. Per germline, CDR1 MDHEN and CDR2 SYDVKM. This CDR3 is 14 amino acids long. With V trimmed by 5 bases and J by 1 base, 4 bases remained unmatched. The CDR3 DNA reads as TGTGCCAGCAGTGGACAGGTCCCGAACACTGAAGCTTTCTTT. Protein product: CASSGQVPNTEAFF.

The chain links TRBV5-6 to TRBJ1-4; the D is unclear. Germline V gene lookup returns CDR1 SGHDT and CDR2 YYEEEE. V lost 2 bases and J 8 bases, leaving 7 bases between the germline ends. The CDR3 covers 12 residues. CDR3: CASSLLGEKLFF. The DNA of the CDR3 is TGTGCCAGCAGCTTATTGGGCGAAAAACTGTTTTTT.

The rearrangement joins TRBV30 to TRBJ2-3, with 7 bases matching TRBD2. Looked up from germline, CDR1 is GTSNPN and CDR2 is SVGIG (reference sequence). The V gene end was trimmed by 1 base and the J gene end by 3 bases; junction bases not matched to a gene: 4. CDR3 length: 14 residues. CDR3 nucleotides: TGTGCCTGGAGTGCTGGGGGGGGAACAGATACGCAGTATTTT. This gives the protein CAWSAGGGTDTQYF.

CDR3 sequence: CASRATAHSNQPQHF. The CDR3 nucleotides read TGTGCCAGCAGGGCTACAGCCCATAGCAATCAGCCCCAGCATTTT. The gene calls are TRBV27 and TRBJ1-5; D is unresolved. The V end was cut by 6 bases, the J end by 0 bases, with 12 bases between. The CDR3 contains 15 residues. The germline gives CDR1 MNHEY, CDR2 SMNVEV (reference sequence).

The chain couples TRBV19 to TRBJ1-5, with D hard to call. Germline loops: CDR1 LNHDA, CDR2 SQIVND (reference sequence). There are 12 residues in the CDR3. V gave up 9 bases and J gave up 3 bases, with 9 bases separating them. The CDR3 bases are TGTGCCAGCCAGAACTACAATCAGCCCCAGCATTTT. It translates to CASQNYNQPQHF.

About this clone itself: Other DNA sequences in the sample encode the same CDR3. This chain connects TRBV5-1 to TRBJ2-3; 12 nucleotides agree with TRBD2. Trimming at V came to 0 bases and at J to 3 bases, leaving 2 bases not matched to a gene. This CDR3 is built from 16 residues. CDR1 is SGHRS, CDR2 YFSETQ, per germline. Here the CDR3 reads CASSLAGTSGTDTQYF. The CDR3 nucleotides are TGCGCCAGCAGCTTGGCCGGGACTAGCGGGACAGATACGCAGTATTTT.

This clone came up once. The chain joins TRBV7-9 to TRBJ1-2; no clear D gene. Looked up from germline, CDR1 is SEHNR and CDR2 is FQNEAQ (reference sequence). The germline V and J ends were trimmed by 0 bases and 4 bases, with 9 bases remaining between them. CDR3 size: 14 residues. CDR3 DNA: TGTGCCAGCAGCTTAGCGGGCCATTCCTATGGCTACACCTTC. Its protein is CASSLAGHSYGYTF.

The V call is TRBV19, the J call TRBJ2-1, with D hard to call. V lost 1 base and J lost 7, with 8 bases in between. Germline assignment: CDR1 LNHDA and CDR2 SQIVND (reference sequence). CDR3 length equals 13 residues. The chain's CDR3 is CASSIGLLNEQFF. The CDR3, as DNA: TGTGCCAGTAGTATAGGTCTTTTAAATGAGCAGTTCTTC.

This clone has only one observation. J is TRBJ1-5 and V is TRBV2, with 8 bases lining up with TRBD1. In germline, CDR1 is SNHLY, CDR2 FYNNEI. J was trimmed by 4 bases and V by 9 bases; bases with no gene match: 5. This CDR3 is 13 amino acids long. This CDR3 reads CARGTGGNQPQHF. The CDR3 bases are TGTGCCAGGGGGACAGGCGGAAATCAGCCCCAGCATTTT.

V gene TRBV4-2 combines with J gene TRBJ1-5; maybe TRBD1 (5 bases). The CDR3 is 16 residues long. Trimming took 0 bases from V and 5 from J, leaving 14 bases between them. Germline V gene data show CDR1 as LGHNA and CDR2 as YNFKEQ. The CDR3 region is CASSQEVGREDQPQHF. The CDR3, as DNA: TGTGCCAGCAGCCAAGAAGTGGGCAGGGAAGATCAGCCCCAGCATTTT.

For the CDR3, the DNA is TGTGCCAGCAGCTTTGGTCCGGACTCAGGAGTGACCCAGTACTTC. Encoded protein: CASSFGPDSGVTQYF. The chain has TRBV5-4 and TRBJ2-5; tentatively, D is TRBD2 (5 bases). The V and J ends lost 2 bases and 7 bases respectively, with 18 bases between them. The CDR3 contains 15 residues. CDR1 is SGHNT, CDR2 YYREEE, per germline (reference sequence). Complete variable domain (other parts from reference TRBV5-4 and TRBJ2-5): ETGVTQSPTHLIKTRGQQVTLRCSSQSGHNTVSWYQQALGQGPQFIFQYYREEENGRGNFPPRFSGLQFPNYSSELNVNALELDDSALYLCASSFGPDSGVTQYFGPGTRLLVL.

The chain uses TRBV5-1 and TRBJ2-5, with TRBD1 identical over 12 bases. Germline V CDR1 and CDR2: SGHRS, YFSETQ. With V trimmed by 4 bases and J by 6 bases, 13 bases remained unmatched. The CDR3 has 17 amino acids. The CDR3 DNA is TGCGCCAGCAGCCACCTCCCCGGGACAGGGGGCGATCAGACCCAGTACTTC. This sequence encodes CASSHLPGTGGDQTQYF.

This chain's CDR3 is CASSVVGLETQYF. The CDR3 region has the DNA TGTGCCAGTAGTGTTGTCGGGTTGGAGACCCAGTACTTC. The chain carries TRBV19 and TRBJ2-5, with D uncertain. The CDR3 sequence is 13 residues long. Trimming removed 5 bases at V and 5 bases at J, with 12 bases between. Germline assignment: CDR1 LNHDA and CDR2 SQIVND (reference sequence).

The rearrangement uses TRBV29-1 and TRBJ1-2, with D possibly matching TRBD1 (6 bases). Germline V CDR1 and CDR2: SQVTM, ANQGSEA. Trimming left V 7 bases short and J 1 base short, with 16 bases between. The length of the CDR3 is 14 residues. DNA of the CDR3: TGCAGCGCCAAGACAGGCCCCCTTAACTATGGCTACACCTTC. Residues: CSAKTGPLNYGYTF.

This chain uses TRBV28 with TRBJ1-2, with 7 bases identical to TRBD1. Losses at the gene ends were 4 bases for V and 4 bases for J; bases not matched to a gene: 6. Per germline, CDR1 MDHEN and CDR2 SYDVKM. The CDR3 runs 14 residues. The CDR3 DNA sequence: TGTGCCAGCAGTTCTCCAGGGGGACTCTATGGCTACACCTTC. This encodes CASSSPGGLYGYTF.

The V call is TRBV11-2, the J call TRBJ2-7, with 7 bases matching TRBD2. Trimming took 1 base from V and 3 from J; bases not matched to a gene: 6. The CDR3 covers 15 residues. Germline V CDR1 and CDR2: SGHAT, FQNNGV. DNA for the CDR3: TGTGCCAGCAGCTTAGGGGGTAGCGGGTTCTACGAGCAGTACTTC. Protein: CASSLGGSGFYEQYF.

The chain uses TRBV5-8 and TRBJ2-5; TRBD1 might be the D (6 bases). In germline, CDR1 is SGHTS, CDR2 YDEGEE. This CDR3 is 13 amino acids long. Trimming removed 2 bases from V and 5 bases from J, with 10 bases in between. The DNA of the CDR3 is TGTGCCAGCAGCTTCGGACAGAAGGAGACCCAGTACTTC. It codes for CASSFGQKETQYF.